Given below is one T cell receptor (beta chain) in context. One entry per CDR3 protein results from TCRdb running MiXCR on the RT-PCR reads. The sample consists of around 700,000 distinct CDR3 sequences, more than 13% of them appearing once. This CDR3 has 17 amino acids. Germline V gives CDR1 MGHDK, CDR2 SYGVNS. The germline V and J ends were trimmed by 2 bases and 5 bases, with 21 bases remaining between them. This TCR was recovered from a female donor in good health, serving as a healthy control. The chain has TRBV25-1 and TRBJ2-5, with D possibly called TRBD1 or TRBD2 (6 bases each). Sequencing was performed on memory CD4+ T cells from blood. In DNA form, the CDR3 reads TGTGCCAGCAGTGAAGGTTGGAGGGGGGTTTACGTTGAGACCCAGTACTTC. It codes for CASSEGWRGVYVETQYF. The full variable domain, completed using reference TRBV25-1 and TRBJ2-5, is EADIYQTPRYLVIGTGKKITLECSQTMGHDKMYWYQQDPGMELHLIHYSYGVNSTEKGDLSSESTVSRIRTEHFPLTLESARPSHTSQYLCASSEGWRGVYVETQYFGPGTRLLVL.